Listed here are 6 T cell receptor beta chains from one sample, sequenced in a study of cytomegalovirus exposure and HLA in healthy donors. The study ran its PCR with 60 Vbeta and 13 Jbeta primers. Sequenced by immunoSEQ multiplex PCR; TCRdb stores in-frame clones only, minus some. The sample carries about 130,000 clones, 80% recorded once. The sequencing input was PBMCs. All receptors come from a man aged 35 to 55 in good health and CMV-seronegative.

This sequence joins TRBV7-8 and TRBJ2-2, with a possible D match to TRBD2 (6 bases). The V end was cut by 5 bases, the J end by 2 bases, with 15 bases between. The CDR3 spans 16 residues. Per germline, CDR1 SGHVS and CDR2 FQNEAQ. CDR3 bases: TGTGCCAGCAGCGTGTACGCACTAGCAAACACCGGGGAGCTGTTTTTT. It is translated as CASSVYALANTGELFF.

The rearrangement joins TRBV30 to TRBJ1-6; the D is unclear. The V and J ends lost 3 bases and 0 bases respectively, with 6 bases between them. CDR3 length: 14 amino acids. CDR1 and CDR2 from the germline V gene are GTSNPN and SVGIG (reference sequence). CDR3 residues: CAWREGSYNSPLHF. The CDR3 DNA sequence: TGTGCCTGGAGGGAGGGCTCCTATAATTCACCCCTCCACTTT. The full variable domain, completed using reference TRBV30 and TRBJ1-6, is SQTIHQWPATLVQPVGSPLSLECTVEGTSNPNLYWYRQAAGRGLQLLFYSVGIGQISSEVPQNLSASRPQDRQFILSSKKLLLSDSGFYLCAWREGSYNSPLHFGNGTRLTVT.

Regarding this clone: Other nucleotide sequences in the sample specify the same CDR3. This chain links TRBV5-4 with TRBJ2-3; no clear D gene. Germline V gives CDR1 SGHNT, CDR2 YYREEE (reference sequence). V was cut by 1 base and J by 3 bases, with 3 bases left in between. The CDR3 has 12 residues. CDR3 in DNA: TGTGCCAGCAGCTTGTCAACAGATACGCAGTATTTT. Its translation: CASSLSTDTQYF.

The V gene is TRBV7-9, the J gene TRBJ2-7; 10 nucleotides agree with TRBD1. CDR1 is SEHNR and CDR2 is FQNEAQ in the germline V gene (reference sequence). Losses at the gene ends were 5 bases for V and 6 bases for J; bases not matched to a gene: 4. The CDR3 length is 13 residues. This CDR3 reads CASSRQGASEQYF. The CDR3 region has the DNA TGTGCCAGCAGCCGACAGGGGGCGAGCGAGCAGTACTTC.

This clone was seen a handful of times. This sequence joins TRBV27 and TRBJ2-1, with 15 nucleotides matching TRBD2. The CDR3 covers 15 residues. CDR1 and CDR2 (germline): MNHEY, SMNVEV (reference sequence). With 8 bases clipped from V and 7 bases from J, the junction kept 6 bases outside the gene matches. CDR3 sequence: CASRYGLAGGNEQFF. CDR3 in DNA: TGTGCCAGCCGTTACGGACTAGCGGGAGGGAATGAGCAGTTCTTC.

J is TRBJ2-1 and V is TRBV9; 7 nucleotides align to TRBD1. The CDR3 spans 15 residues. J lost 4 bases, V lost 0 bases, and 4 bases had no gene match. In germline, CDR1 is SGDLS, CDR2 YYNGEE. CDR3 protein: CASSVVGQAYNEQFF. The CDR3 coding sequence is TGTGCCAGCAGCGTAGTTGGACAGGCTTACAATGAGCAGTTCTTC. The full variable domain, in which reference TRBV9 and TRBJ2-1 provide the parts outside the CDR3, is DSGVTQTPKHLITATGQRVTLRCSPRSGDLSVYWYQQSLDQGLQFLIQYYNGEERAKGNILERFSAQQFPDLHSELNLSSLELGDSALYFCASSVVGQAYNEQFFGPGTRLTVL.